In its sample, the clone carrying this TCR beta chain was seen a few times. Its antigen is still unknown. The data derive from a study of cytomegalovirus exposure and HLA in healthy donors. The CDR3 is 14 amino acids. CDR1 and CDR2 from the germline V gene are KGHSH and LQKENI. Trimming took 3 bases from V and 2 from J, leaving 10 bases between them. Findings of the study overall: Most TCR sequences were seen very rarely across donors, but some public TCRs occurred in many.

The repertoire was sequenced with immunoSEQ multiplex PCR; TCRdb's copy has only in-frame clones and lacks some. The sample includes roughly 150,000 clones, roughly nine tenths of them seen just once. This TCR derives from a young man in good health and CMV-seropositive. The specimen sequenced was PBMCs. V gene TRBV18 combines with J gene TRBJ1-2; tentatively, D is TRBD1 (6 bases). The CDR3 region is CASSPSRGNYGYTF. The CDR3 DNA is TGTGCCAGCTCACCGAGCAGGGGAAACTATGGCTACACCTTC.